This is a list of T cell receptor beta chains from one sample in a study of PD-1 blockade in classical Hodgkin lymphoma. Sequenced by immunoSEQ multiplex PCR; TCRdb stores in-frame clones only, minus some. The sample lists roughly 70,000 clones; roughly 92% were seen once. Sequenced sample: peripheral blood mononuclear cells (PBMCs). These receptors all come from a human donor with classical Hodgkin lymphoma. Each CDR3 is given with its conserved first and last residue. D genes are given only for firm matches. For some rows the clone size is stated as once, few or many, or as a class when expanded; others skip it.

>TRBV25-1|-|-|TRBJ2-7
CASSAQYEQYF
TGTGCCAGCAGTGCCCAGTACGAGCAGTACTTC
>TRBV5-6|-|-|TRBJ2-3
CASSLNRDRGDTQYF
TGTGCCAGCAGCTTAAACCGGGACCGTGGGGATACGCAGTATTTT
>TRBV28|-|-|TRBJ1-2
CASSFQLNYGYTF
TGTGCCAGCAGTTTTCAACTTAACTATGGCTACACCTTC
>TRBV18|-|-|TRBJ1-2
CASSPDRNYGYTF
TGTGCCAGCTCACCAGACAGGAACTATGGCTACACCTTC
>TRBV20-1|-|-|TRBJ1-2
CSAPSGYTF
TGCAGTGCCCCCAGTGGCTACACCTTC
>TRBV7-2|TRBD2|-|TRBJ2-3
CASTQGGLAGDTQYF
TGTGCCAGCACCCAAGGAGGACTAGCGGGGGATACGCAGTATTTT
>TRBV25-1|TRBD1|-|TRBJ2-2
CASSAQDRVTGELFF
TGTGCCAGCAGTGCGCAAGACAGGGTCACCGGGGAGCTGTTTTTT
>TRBV4-1|TRBD1|once|TRBJ1-4
CASSPDRVGEKLFF
TGCGCCAGCAGCCCGGACAGGGTCGGTGAAAAACTGTTTTTT
>TRBV12-5|-|-|TRBJ2-7
CASGLRDAFSYEQYF
TGTGCTAGTGGTTTAAGGGACGCCTTCTCCTACGAGCAGTACTTC
>TRBV6-6|TRBD1|-|TRBJ1-5
CASSRPPDRVEQPQHF
TGTGCCAGCAGCCGACCCCCCGACAGGGTCGAGCAGCCCCAGCATTTT
>TRBV7-2|-|-|TRBJ1-6
CASSSELKNSPLHF
TGTGCCAGCAGCTCTGAACTAAAAAATTCACCCCTCCACTTT
>TRBV4-1|TRBD2|-|TRBJ2-1
CASSQSLLAGGRYNEQFF
TGCGCCAGCAGCCAATCCCTCCTAGCGGGGGGCCGTTACAATGAGCAGTTCTTC
>TRBV5-1|-|once|TRBJ2-3
CASSPDQTDTQYF
TGCGCCAGCAGCCCGGACCAGACAGATACGCAGTATTTT
>TRBV7-2|-|-|TRBJ2-5
CASSPRGRETQYF
TGTGCCAGCAGCCCTAGGGGTAGGGAGACCCAGTACTTC
>TRBV18|-|-|TRBJ1-3
CASSLGPAGDTIYF
TGTGCCAGCTCCCTGGGACCCGCGGGTGACACCATATATTTT
>TRBV7-3|-|once|TRBJ1-5
CASSSHSNQPQHF
TGTGCCAGCAGCTCCCATAGCAATCAGCCCCAGCATTTT
>TRBV2|TRBD1|-|TRBJ1-2
CASIGQDRGYANYGYTF
TGTGCCAGCATCGGCCAGGACAGGGGGTATGCGAACTATGGCTACACCTTC
>TRBV30|-|once|TRBJ2-7
CAWSPLGEQYF
TGTGCCTGGAGCCCCTTGGGGGAGCAGTACTTC
>TRBV10-1|TRBD2|-|TRBJ2-3
CASSVAGDRDTQYF
TGCGCCAGCAGCGTAGCGGGAGACAGAGATACGCAGTATTTT
>TRBV13|TRBD2|-|TRBJ2-1
CASSLAKAGGPQFF
TGTGCCAGCAGCCTCGCCAAAGCGGGGGGGCCGCAGTTCTTC
>TRBV7-9|-|-|TRBJ1-4
CASSLVIGEVEKLFF
TGTGCCAGCAGCTTAGTGATAGGGGAAGTTGAAAAACTGTTTTTT
>TRBV9|TRBD1|-|TRBJ1-2
CASSATPGTGYYGYTF
TGTGCCAGCAGCGCAACCCCCGGGACAGGTTACTATGGCTACACCTTC
>TRBV12-5|TRBD1|-|TRBJ2-7
CASGDRGRYEQYF
TGTGCTAGTGGTGACAGGGGACGGTACGAGCAGTACTTC
>TRBV2|-|-|TRBJ2-1
CASTERILFWNEQFF
TGTGCCAGCACCGAGAGGATCCTTTTCTGGAATGAGCAGTTCTTC
>TRBV28|-|-|TRBJ1-1
CASSSSGEGIGTEAFF
TGTGCCAGCAGTTCCTCCGGGGAAGGCATTGGCACTGAAGCTTTCTTT
>TRBV5-1|-|-|TRBJ2-1
CASSLVGVSYNEQFF
TGCGCCAGCAGCTTGGTAGGTGTCTCCTACAATGAGCAGTTCTTC
>TRBV28|TRBD1|-|TRBJ2-7
CASRTTGQGGYEQYF
TGTGCCAGCAGAACCACGGGACAGGGAGGTTACGAGCAGTACTTC
>TRBV7-2|-|-|TRBJ2-7
CASSPQGGVTYEQYF
TGTGCCAGCAGCCCCCAGGGCGGGGTGACCTACGAGCAGTACTTC
>TRBV6-4|-|-|TRBJ2-2
CASSSDWNTGELFF
TGTGCCAGCAGTTCCGACTGGAACACCGGGGAGCTGTTTTTT
>TRBV7-7|-|-|TRBJ2-2
CASQGLKDGELFF
TGTGCCAGCCAGGGGCTGAAGGACGGGGAGCTGTTTTTT
>TRBV7-9|TRBD1|-|TRBJ2-1
CASSRVGQGVYNEQFF
TGTGCCAGCAGCCGAGTGGGACAGGGGGTTTACAATGAGCAGTTCTTC
>TRBV19|-|once|TRBJ1-2
CASSIGSTGFYGYTF
TGTGCCAGTAGTATCGGGTCGACGGGATTCTATGGCTACACCTTC
>TRBV28|-|-|TRBJ2-5
CASSLEQDVCQYF
TGTGCCAGCAGTCTGGAGCAAGATGTATGCCAGTACTTC
>TRBV5-1|TRBD2|-|TRBJ2-3
CASSLLTAGDTDTQYF
TGCGCCAGCAGCTTGCTAACAGCGGGAGACACAGATACGCAGTATTTT
>TRBV7-7|-|-|TRBJ2-7
CASSPSAKSYEQYF
TGTGCCAGCAGCCCCTCCGCCAAGTCCTACGAGCAGTACTTC
>TRBV11-2|-|-|TRBJ1-2
CASSLERRGYTF
TGTGCCAGCAGCTTAGAGCGGCGGGGCTACACCTTC
>TRBV10-3|TRBD2|-|TRBJ2-1
CAISAGGSYNEQFF
TGTGCCATCAGTGCGGGCGGGAGTTACAATGAGCAGTTCTTC